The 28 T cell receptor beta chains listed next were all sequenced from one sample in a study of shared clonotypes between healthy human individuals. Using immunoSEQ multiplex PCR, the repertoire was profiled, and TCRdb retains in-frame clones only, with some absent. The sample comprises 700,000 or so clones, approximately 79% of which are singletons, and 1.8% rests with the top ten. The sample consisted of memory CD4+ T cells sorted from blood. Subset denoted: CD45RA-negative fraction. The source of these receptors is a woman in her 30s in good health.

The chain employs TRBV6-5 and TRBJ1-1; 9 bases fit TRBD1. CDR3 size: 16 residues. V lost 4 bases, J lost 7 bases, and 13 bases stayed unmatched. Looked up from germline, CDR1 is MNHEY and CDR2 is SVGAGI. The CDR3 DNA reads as TGTGCCAGCAGTTCCGAGGGACAGGGAGGATTCGGTGAAGCTTTCTTT. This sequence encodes CASSSEGQGGFGEAFF.

In nucleotides, the CDR3 is TGCGCCAGCAGCCAAGAGTCCGGGCGGCAGCCCCAGCATTTT. It translates to CASSQESGRQPQHF. The rearrangement links TRBV4-1 to TRBJ1-5; D ambiguous. Germline CDR1 MGHRA, CDR2 YSYEKL. The V gene lost 0 bases and the J gene lost 7 bases, with 10 bases spanning the gap. This CDR3 is 14 amino acids long.

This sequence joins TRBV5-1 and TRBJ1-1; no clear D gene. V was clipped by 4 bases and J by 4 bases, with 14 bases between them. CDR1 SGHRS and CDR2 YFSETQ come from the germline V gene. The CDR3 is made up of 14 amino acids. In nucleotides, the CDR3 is TGCGCCAGCAGCCTCCTGGACGGAAGCACTGAAGCTTTCTTT. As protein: CASSLLDGSTEAFF. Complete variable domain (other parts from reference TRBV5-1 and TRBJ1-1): KAGVTQTPRYLIKTRGQQVTLSCSPISGHRSVSWYQQTPGQGLQFLFEYFSETQRNKGNFPGRFSGRQFSNSRSEMNVSTLELGDSALYLCASSLLDGSTEAFFGQGTRLTVV.

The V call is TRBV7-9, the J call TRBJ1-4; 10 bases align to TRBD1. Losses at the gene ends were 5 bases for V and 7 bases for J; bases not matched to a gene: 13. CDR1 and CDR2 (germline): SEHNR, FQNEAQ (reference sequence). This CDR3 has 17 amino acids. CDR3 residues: CASSRDRQGARSEKLFF. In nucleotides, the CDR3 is TGTGCCAGCAGCCGGGACCGACAGGGGGCGCGATCTGAAAAACTGTTTTTT.

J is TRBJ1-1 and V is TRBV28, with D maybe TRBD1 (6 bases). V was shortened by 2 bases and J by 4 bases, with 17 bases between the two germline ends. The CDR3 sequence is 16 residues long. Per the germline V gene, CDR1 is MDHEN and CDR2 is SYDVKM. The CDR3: CASSLEPQGRGTEAFF. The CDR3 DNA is TGTGCCAGCAGTTTAGAGCCTCAGGGGCGTGGCACTGAAGCTTTCTTT.

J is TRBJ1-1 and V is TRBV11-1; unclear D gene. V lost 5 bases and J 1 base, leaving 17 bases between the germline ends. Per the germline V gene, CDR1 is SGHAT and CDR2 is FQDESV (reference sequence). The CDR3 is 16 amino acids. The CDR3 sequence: CASSSSAGNPNTEAFF. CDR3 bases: TGTGCCAGCAGCAGTAGCGCAGGAAACCCGAACACTGAAGCTTTCTTT.

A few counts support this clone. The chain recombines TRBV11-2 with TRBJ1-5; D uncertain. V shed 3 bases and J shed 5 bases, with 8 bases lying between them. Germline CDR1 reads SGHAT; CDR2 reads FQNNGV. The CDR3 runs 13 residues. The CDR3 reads CASSLSWDQPQHF. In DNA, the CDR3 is TGTGCCAGCAGCTTGAGCTGGGATCAGCCCCAGCATTTT.

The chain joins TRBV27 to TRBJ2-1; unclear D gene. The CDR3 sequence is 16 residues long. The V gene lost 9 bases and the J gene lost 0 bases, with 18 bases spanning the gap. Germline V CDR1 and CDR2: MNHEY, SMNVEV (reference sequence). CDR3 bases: TGTGCCAGTGAACGCCGGCCAGTCAGCTCCTACAATGAGCAGTTCTTC. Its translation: CASERRPVSSYNEQFF.

The DNA of the CDR3 is TGCGCCAGCAGCCAATCAGGGGTAGGCCTTCTGAGCAGCACAGATACGCAGTATTTT. This gives the protein CASSQSGVGLLSSTDTQYF. The chain employs TRBV4-1 and TRBJ2-3; possible D gene TRBD1, 6 bases. CDR1 MGHRA and CDR2 YSYEKL come from the germline V gene. Deletions cut 2 bases from V and 0 bases from J, with 21 bases between. The CDR3 has 19 amino acids.

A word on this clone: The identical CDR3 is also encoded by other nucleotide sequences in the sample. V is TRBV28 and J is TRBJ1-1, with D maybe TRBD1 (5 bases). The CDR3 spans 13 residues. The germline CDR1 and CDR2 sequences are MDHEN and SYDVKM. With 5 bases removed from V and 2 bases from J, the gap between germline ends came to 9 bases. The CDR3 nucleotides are TGTGCCAGCAGTCTAGGGGCAAACACTGAAGCTTTCTTT. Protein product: CASSLGANTEAFF.

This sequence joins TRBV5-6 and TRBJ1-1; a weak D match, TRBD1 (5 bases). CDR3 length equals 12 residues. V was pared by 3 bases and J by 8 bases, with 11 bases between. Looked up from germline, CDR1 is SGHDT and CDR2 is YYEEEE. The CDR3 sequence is CASSSNRLEAFF. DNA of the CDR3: TGTGCCAGCAGCTCTAACAGGTTGGAAGCTTTCTTT.

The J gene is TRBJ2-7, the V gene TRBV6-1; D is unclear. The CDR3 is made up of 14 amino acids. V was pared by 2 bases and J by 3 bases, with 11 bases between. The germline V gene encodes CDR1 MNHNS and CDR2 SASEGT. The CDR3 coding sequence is TGTGCCAGCAGTGAACCTGGTCATGTCTACGAGCAGTACTTC. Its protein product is CASSEPGHVYEQYF.

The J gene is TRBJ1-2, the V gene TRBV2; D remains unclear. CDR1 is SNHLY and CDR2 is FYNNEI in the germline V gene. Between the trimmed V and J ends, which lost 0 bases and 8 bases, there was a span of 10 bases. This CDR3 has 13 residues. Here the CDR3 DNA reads TGTGCCAGCAGTGAAGCCACGGTCGCGGGCTACACCTTC. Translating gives CASSEATVAGYTF.

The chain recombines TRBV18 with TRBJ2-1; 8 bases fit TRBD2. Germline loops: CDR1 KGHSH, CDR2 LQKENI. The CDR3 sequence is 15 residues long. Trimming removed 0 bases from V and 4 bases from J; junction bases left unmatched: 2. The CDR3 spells CASSPPLAGYNEQFF. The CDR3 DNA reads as TGTGCCAGCTCACCACCCCTAGCGGGTTACAATGAGCAGTTCTTC.

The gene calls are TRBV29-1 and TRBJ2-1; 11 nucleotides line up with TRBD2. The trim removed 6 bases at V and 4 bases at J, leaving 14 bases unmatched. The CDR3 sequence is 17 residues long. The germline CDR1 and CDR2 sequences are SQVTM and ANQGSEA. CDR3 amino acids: CSVPRDLAGGFYNEQFF. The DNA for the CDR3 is TGCAGCGTCCCGAGGGACCTAGCGGGAGGCTTTTACAATGAGCAGTTCTTC.

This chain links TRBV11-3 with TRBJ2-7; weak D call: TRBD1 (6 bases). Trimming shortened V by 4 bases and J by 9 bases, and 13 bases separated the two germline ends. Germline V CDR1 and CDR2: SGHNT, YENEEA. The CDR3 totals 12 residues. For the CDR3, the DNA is TGTGCCAGCAGCTCTACAGGGCGTCGGCAGTACTTC. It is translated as CASSSTGRRQYF.

CDR3 DNA sequence: TGTGCCAGCAGCTTAAACAGGGGGGAGCTGTTTTTT. It translates to CASSLNRGELFF. The gene calls are TRBV7-6 and TRBJ2-2, with D possibly being TRBD1 (5 bases). The germline V gene has CDR1 SGHVS and CDR2 FNYEAQ. V gave up 2 bases and J gave up 8 bases, with 6 bases separating them. The CDR3 consists of 12 residues.

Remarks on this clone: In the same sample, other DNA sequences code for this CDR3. The CDR3 region has the DNA TGTGCCAGCAGCGAATACGAGCAGTACTTC. Encoded protein: CASSEYEQYF. The chain links TRBV6-1 to TRBJ2-7; no firm D call. CDR1 and CDR2 from the germline V gene are MNHNS and SASEGT. V was cut by 6 bases and J by 4 bases, with 4 bases left in between. The CDR3 length is 10 residues.

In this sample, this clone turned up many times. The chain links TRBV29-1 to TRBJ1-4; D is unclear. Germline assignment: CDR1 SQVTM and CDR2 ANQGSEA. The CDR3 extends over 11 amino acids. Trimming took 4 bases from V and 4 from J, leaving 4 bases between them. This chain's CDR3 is CSVALNEKLFF. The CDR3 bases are TGCAGCGTTGCTCTTAATGAAAAACTGTTTTTT.

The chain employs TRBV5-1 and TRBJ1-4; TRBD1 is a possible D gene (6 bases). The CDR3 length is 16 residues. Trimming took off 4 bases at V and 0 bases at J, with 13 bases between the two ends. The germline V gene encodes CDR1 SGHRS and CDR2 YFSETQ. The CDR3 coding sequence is TGCGCCAGCAGCCCAACAGGGCCCGCAACTAATGAAAAACTGTTTTTT. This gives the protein CASSPTGPATNEKLFF.

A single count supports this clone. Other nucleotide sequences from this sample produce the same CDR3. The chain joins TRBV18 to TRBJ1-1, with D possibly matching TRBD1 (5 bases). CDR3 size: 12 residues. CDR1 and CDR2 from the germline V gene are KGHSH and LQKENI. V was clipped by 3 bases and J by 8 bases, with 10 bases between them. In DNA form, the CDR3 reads TGTGCCAGCTCACCCTTCCGGGACGAAGCTTTCTTT. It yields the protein CASSPFRDEAFF.

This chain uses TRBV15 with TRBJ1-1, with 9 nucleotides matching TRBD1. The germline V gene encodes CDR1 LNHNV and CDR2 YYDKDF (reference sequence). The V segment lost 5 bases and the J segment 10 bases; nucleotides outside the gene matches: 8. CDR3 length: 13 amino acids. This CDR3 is CATSWTGDLRAFF. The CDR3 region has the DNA TGTGCCACCAGCTGGACAGGGGATTTACGAGCTTTCTTT.

The CDR3 region is CASSAVGNEQYF. The CDR3 bases are TGTGCCAGTAGTGCCGTCGGTAACGAGCAGTACTTC. This chain connects TRBV19 to TRBJ2-7; the D is unclear. V was clipped by 5 bases and J by 5 bases, with 10 bases between them. This CDR3 has 12 amino acids. Germline CDR1 reads LNHDA; CDR2 reads SQIVND (reference sequence).

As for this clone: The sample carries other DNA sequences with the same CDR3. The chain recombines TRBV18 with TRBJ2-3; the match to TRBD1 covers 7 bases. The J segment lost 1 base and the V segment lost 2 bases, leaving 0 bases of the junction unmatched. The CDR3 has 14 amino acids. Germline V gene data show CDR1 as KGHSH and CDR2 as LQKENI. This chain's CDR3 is CASSPGTGTDTQYF. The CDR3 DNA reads TGTGCCAGCTCACCAGGGACAGGCACAGATACGCAGTATTTT.

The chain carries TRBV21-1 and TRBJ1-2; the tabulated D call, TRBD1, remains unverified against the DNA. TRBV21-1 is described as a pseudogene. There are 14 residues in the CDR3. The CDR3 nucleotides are TGTGCCAGCAGCAAAGGGGTGAAGACAAGTGGCTACACCTTC. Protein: CASSKGVKTSGYTF.

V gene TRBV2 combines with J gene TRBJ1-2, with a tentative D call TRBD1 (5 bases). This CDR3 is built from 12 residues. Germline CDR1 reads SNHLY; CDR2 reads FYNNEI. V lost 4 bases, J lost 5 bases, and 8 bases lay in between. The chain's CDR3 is CASSATVYGYTF. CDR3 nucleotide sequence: TGTGCCAGCAGTGCGACAGTGTATGGCTACACCTTC.

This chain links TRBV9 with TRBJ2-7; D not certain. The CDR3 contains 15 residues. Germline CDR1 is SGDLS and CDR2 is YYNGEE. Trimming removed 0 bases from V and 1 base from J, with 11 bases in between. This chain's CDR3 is CASSVGDSRSYEQYF. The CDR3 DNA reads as TGTGCCAGCAGCGTAGGGGATAGCAGATCCTACGAGCAGTACTTC.

Here the CDR3 reads CASSPSQGATEAFF. CDR3 nucleotides: TGTGCCAGCTCACCCTCCCAGGGTGCGACTGAAGCTTTCTTT. V is TRBV18 and J is TRBJ1-1, with D possibly being TRBD1 (5 bases). CDR3 length: 14 residues. The germline V gene has CDR1 KGHSH and CDR2 LQKENI. V shed 3 bases and J shed 5 bases, with 13 bases lying between them.